This record concerns one T cell receptor (beta chain) sequence. Antigen unknown. V lost 1 base to trimming and J lost 0 bases, with 12 bases between them. The length of the CDR3 is 16 residues. Per germline, CDR1 KGHSH and CDR2 LQKENI. This entry belongs to a study of response to subunit inactivated influenza vaccine. Study results and limitations: T cells newly recruited by each seasonal influenza vaccination are few, the authors suggested.

TCRdb re-derived calls from the RT-PCR reads in MiXCR, one entry per CDR3 protein. The sample holds some 600,000 distinct CDR3 sequences, roughly 15% seen once. The chain links TRBV18 to TRBJ2-5; D not certain. The material sequenced was PBMCs from blood, taken about 14 days before vaccination. The receptor comes from a middle-aged man who received an inactivated influenza vaccine. CDR3 nucleotides: TGTGCCAGCTCACCACGGGTCGGAAACCACCAAGAGACCCAGTACTTC. It translates to CASSPRVGNHQETQYF.